This T cell receptor (beta chain) was recovered during a study of blood T cell repertoires in COVID-19. Study overall: Whether acute or convalescent, the COVID-19 samples came from the United States, Italy and Spain. Nucleic acid was either cDNA or gDNA, and it came from T cells, B-cell-depleted T cells, or PBMCs.

As originally analysed: Scientists estimated how many nucleated cells there were by amplifying reference gene primers. Libraries were prepared by immunoSEQ multiplex PCR; TCRdb keeps only in-frame clonotypes and omits some of them. V and J calls and clone size are given by that table; D and trimming were obtained from the DNA. Seen here are about 170,000 clones, 82% observed once, and the top ten hold 7%. Germline CDR1 reads KGHSH; CDR2 reads LQKENI. Trimming at V came to 3 bases and at J to 3 bases, leaving 12 bases not matched to a gene. CDR3 length: 19 amino acids. The sequence derives from a woman aged 40 to 50 with COVID-19, enrolled during active disease. Source material: peripheral blood. This rearrangement joins TRBV18 to TRBJ2-2; TRBD1 matches 11 bases. The CDR3 DNA sequence: TGTGCCAGCTCACCTGGGACAGGGGGAGAATCTCCTTACACCGGGGAGCTGTTTTTT. It encodes CASSPGTGGESPYTGELFF.